Following are 30 T cell receptor beta chains from one sample sequenced in a study of graft-versus-host responses after intestinal transplantation. Their antigens remain unidentified. Sequenced by immunoSEQ multiplex PCR; TCRdb stores in-frame clones only, minus some. The sample includes roughly 100,000 clones, over 85% of them seen just once. Here the sequenced sample was unstimulated CD8+ T cells sorted from spleen or lymph node cells, taken before intestinal transplant. These receptors were collected from a human donor who received an intestinal transplant.

V gene TRBV4-1 combines with J gene TRBJ1-2; D remains ambiguous. The V and J ends lost 3 bases and 5 bases respectively, with 16 bases between them. CDR3 length: 15 amino acids. Per germline, CDR1 MGHRA and CDR2 YSYEKL. DNA of the CDR3: TGCGCCAGCAGCCAGTCGGATGAGTTAGGGTATGGCTACACCTTC. It is translated as CASSQSDELGYGYTF.

This rearrangement joins TRBV4-1 to TRBJ1-2; D is ambiguous. Germline CDR1 is MGHRA and CDR2 is YSYEKL. The V gene lost 0 bases and the J gene lost 5 bases, with 19 bases spanning the gap. CDR3 size: 17 residues. In nucleotides, the CDR3 is TGCGCCAGCAGCCAAGATCTTGGCGGGGTTAGGGTTTATGGCTACACCTTC. Translated, it gives CASSQDLGGVRVYGYTF.

The CDR3 DNA reads as TGTGCCAGCACCCACGGGACTAGCGGCACAGATACGCAGTATTTT. It encodes CASTHGTSGTDTQYF. The gene calls are TRBV27 and TRBJ2-3, with 10 bases matching TRBD2. After removal of 7 bases from V and 1 base from J, the junction contained 5 bases not matched to a gene. Germline values: CDR1 MNHEY, CDR2 SMNVEV (reference sequence). The CDR3 runs to 15 residues.

The V and J genes are TRBV4-2 and TRBJ1-1; D uncertain. CDR3 size: 14 residues. Germline lookup yields CDR1 LGHNA and CDR2 YNFKEQ. V gave up 1 base and J gave up 5 bases, with 11 bases separating them. The CDR3 sequence is CASSQAPDGTEAFF. Written as DNA, the CDR3 is TGTGCCAGCAGCCAAGCCCCGGACGGGACTGAAGCTTTCTTT.

A single count supports this clone. This chain links TRBV10-2 with TRBJ2-7; tentative D call: TRBD1 (5 bases). Looked up from germline, CDR1 is WSHSY and CDR2 is SAAADI. Trimming removed 3 bases from V and 2 bases from J, with 11 bases in between. The CDR3 contains 14 residues. The CDR3 DNA reads TGCGCCAGCAGTGATCCCAGACAGACCTACGAGCAGTACTTC. Translated: CASSDPRQTYEQYF.

CDR3 bases: TGCAGCGTTGAGGCTAGCTCAGAGACCCAGTACTTC. Amino acids: CSVEASSETQYF. The chain combines TRBV29-1 with TRBJ2-5, with a tentative D call TRBD2 (5 bases). Germline V gene data show CDR1 as SQVTM and CDR2 as ANQGSEA. CDR3 length: 12 residues. The V gene lost 3 bases and the J gene lost 4 bases, with 9 bases spanning the gap.

V and J are TRBV9 and TRBJ2-2; TRBD2 agrees at 7 bases. The junction had 10 bases not matched to a gene; V was cut back by 7 bases and J by 13 bases. The CDR3 is made up of 12 amino acids. The germline CDR1 and CDR2 sequences are SGDLS and YYNGEE. The CDR3 sequence is CASGSGRVPLFF. The CDR3 bases are TGTGCCAGCGGATCGGGGAGGGTTCCGCTGTTTTTT.

The chain uses TRBV5-1 and TRBJ2-1, with D possibly being TRBD2 (5 bases). Looked up from germline, CDR1 is SGHRS and CDR2 is YFSETQ. Trimming removed 0 bases from V and 2 bases from J, with 21 bases in between. This CDR3 is built from 19 residues. Written as DNA, the CDR3 is TGCGCCAGCAGCTTGGTTAGCTCGCGTGCTGGGAGTACCTACAATGAGCAGTTCTTC. It translates to CASSLVSSRAGSTYNEQFF.

The chain is built from TRBV6-6 and TRBJ1-6; D is uncertain. The germline V gene encodes CDR1 MNHNY and CDR2 SVGAGI (reference sequence). The CDR3 is made up of 12 amino acids. Trimming left V 5 bases short and J 6 bases short, with 5 bases between. This CDR3 reads CASSGGNSPLHF. CDR3 nucleotide sequence: TGTGCCAGCAGTGGTGGTAATTCACCCCTCCACTTT.

This clone was counted once. This sequence joins TRBV6-5 and TRBJ2-5; 8 positions match TRBD2. CDR3 length: 15 amino acids. The J segment lost 6 bases and the V segment lost 5 bases, leaving 11 bases of the junction unmatched. Germline assignment: CDR1 MNHEY and CDR2 SVGAGI. The CDR3 is CASSPFGGAAKTQYF. In DNA, the CDR3 is TGTGCCAGCAGTCCCTTCGGGGGGGCCGCGAAGACCCAGTACTTC.

This clone has a single count. The gene calls are TRBV29-1 and TRBJ2-6; 12 positions match TRBD2. CDR3 length: 16 residues. Per germline, CDR1 SQVTM and CDR2 ANQGSEA. J lost 1 base, V lost 6 bases, and 4 bases had no gene match. This CDR3 is CSVVTSGGSGANVLTF. CDR3 bases: TGCAGCGTCGTGACTAGCGGGGGATCTGGGGCCAACGTCCTGACTTTC.

CDR3: CASSLGDSYNSPLHF. The CDR3 bases are TGTGCCAGCAGCTTAGGGGACAGCTATAATTCACCCCTCCACTTT. The chain couples TRBV7-9 to TRBJ1-6, with 7 bases aligning to TRBD1. This CDR3 has 15 residues. V lost 1 base and J lost 3; bases outside the gene matches: 0. The germline V gene has CDR1 SEHNR and CDR2 FQNEAQ (reference sequence).

The chain couples TRBV9 to TRBJ2-3; D is perhaps TRBD1 or TRBD2 (5 bases each). V was cut by 4 bases and J by 2 bases, with 14 bases left in between. There are 15 residues in the CDR3. Germline V gene lookup returns CDR1 SGDLS and CDR2 YYNGEE. The CDR3 nucleotides read TGTGCCAGCAGCCCCTCGGGACCCCACACAGATACGCAGTATTTT. It translates to CASSPSGPHTDTQYF.

Here the CDR3 DNA reads TGTGCCAGCAGCGAAGACAGGGCCACAGATACGCAGTATTTT. This sequence encodes CASSEDRATDTQYF. The J gene is TRBJ2-3, the V gene TRBV7-9; the match to TRBD1 covers 7 bases. Germline assignment: CDR1 SEHNR and CDR2 FQNEAQ (reference sequence). V was pared by 5 bases and J by 2 bases, with 4 bases of the junction left unmatched. This CDR3 has 14 residues.

This chain joins TRBV7-9 and TRBJ1-4; D is undetermined. Germline V lookup: CDR1 SEHNR, CDR2 FQNEAQ (reference sequence). This CDR3 comprises 13 residues. Trimming removed 4 bases at V and 8 bases at J, with 11 bases between. CDR3 nucleotides: TGTGCCAGCAGCTCAATCTTGGGAGAAAAACTGTTTTTT. This encodes CASSSILGEKLFF. The full variable domain, its missing parts supplied by reference TRBV7-9 and TRBJ1-4, is DTGVSQNPRHKITKRGQNVTFRCDPISEHNRLYWYRQTLGQGPEFLTYFQNEAQLEKSRLLSDRFSAERPKGSFSTLEIQRTEQGDSAMYLCASSSILGEKLFFGSGTQLSVL.

J is TRBJ1-5 and V is TRBV19; no clear D. V shed 3 bases and J shed 3 bases, with 9 bases lying between them. The CDR3 spans 14 residues. Germline V gene lookup returns CDR1 LNHDA and CDR2 SQIVND (reference sequence). The CDR3 DNA reads TGTGCCAGTAGTATCCGACATATCAATCAGCCCCAGCATTTT. Amino acids: CASSIRHINQPQHF.

The chain is built from TRBV11-3 and TRBJ2-7; possible D gene TRBD2, 5 bases. The CDR3 consists of 16 residues. The V gene lost 0 bases and the J gene lost 0 bases, with 12 bases spanning the gap. Germline CDR1 is SGHNT and CDR2 is YENEEA. Here the CDR3 DNA reads TGTGCCAGCAGCTTAGAATCGGGGTCCCTCTCCTACGAGCAGTACTTC. This encodes CASSLESGSLSYEQYF.

The chain recombines TRBV7-9 with TRBJ2-3, with 7 bases fitting TRBD1. V shed 3 bases and J 2 bases; nucleotides not matched to a gene: 8. The germline gives CDR1 SEHNR, CDR2 FQNEAQ (reference sequence). The CDR3 is made up of 16 amino acids. This CDR3 is CASSFLTGAVTDTQYF. The CDR3 DNA is TGTGCCAGCAGCTTTCTTACAGGGGCGGTCACAGATACGCAGTATTTT.

The chain employs TRBV6-6 and TRBJ2-2; D is possibly TRBD1 (5 bases). The CDR3 covers 15 residues. Trimming left V 2 bases short and J 4 bases short, with 11 bases between. Germline loops: CDR1 MNHNY, CDR2 SVGAGI (reference sequence). The CDR3, as DNA: TGTGCCAGCAGTTACGCCGCAGGGCCCACCGGGGAGCTGTTTTTT. Translated: CASSYAAGPTGELFF.

The chain's CDR3 is CASRDSSYNEQFF. CDR3 nucleotides: TGCGCCAGCAGGGACAGCTCCTACAATGAGCAGTTCTTC. The chain links TRBV10-2 to TRBJ2-1; possibly TRBD1 for D (6 bases). Germline assignment: CDR1 WSHSY and CDR2 SAAADI. V dropped 6 bases and J dropped 0 bases, with 6 bases sitting between them. CDR3 size: 13 residues.

The chain recombines TRBV19 with TRBJ1-5; 7 nucleotides match TRBD1. Losses at the gene ends were 3 bases for V and 4 bases for J; bases not matched to a gene: 6. The V gene's germline CDR1 is LNHDA and CDR2 SQIVND (reference sequence). The CDR3 length is 15 residues. The CDR3 region has the DNA TGTGCCAGTAGTATCACAGGGGATGGGAATCAGCCCCAGCATTTT. As protein: CASSITGDGNQPQHF.

This clone was counted between two and nine times. V and J are TRBV6-1 and TRBJ2-7; D gene ambiguous. The V and J ends lost 4 bases and 7 bases respectively, with 14 bases between them. Germline V CDR1 and CDR2: MNHNS, SASEGT. The CDR3 runs 13 residues. The CDR3 DNA reads TGTGCCAGCAGTGCTATTCCCCTTCGGGAGCAGTACTTC. This translates into CASSAIPLREQYF.

The chain uses TRBV27 and TRBJ2-7; 7 bases are a match to TRBD2. J lost 0 bases, V lost 0 bases, and 5 bases had no gene match. The CDR3 covers 16 residues. Germline values: CDR1 MNHEY, CDR2 SMNVEV (reference sequence). In DNA form, the CDR3 reads TGTGCCAGCAGTTTATCCGGGGAGGGGAGCTCCTACGAGCAGTACTTC. It yields the protein CASSLSGEGSSYEQYF.

The rearrangement uses TRBV5-1 and TRBJ2-3, with D possibly TRBD1 on 6 matching bases. V was pared by 4 bases and J by 6 bases, with 18 bases between. CDR1 and CDR2 from the germline V gene are SGHRS and YFSETQ. CDR3 size: 15 residues. CDR3 coding DNA: TGCGCCAGCAGCACGAACAGGGTCGATAGGGATACGCAGTATTTT. This gives the protein CASSTNRVDRDTQYF.

This clone was counted a single time. The chain combines TRBV13 with TRBJ1-2, with a weak D call TRBD1 (5 bases). The CDR3 has 15 residues. V was trimmed by 8 bases and J by 8 bases, leaving 24 bases between them. CDR1 is PRHDT and CDR2 is FYEKMQ in the germline V gene (reference sequence). CDR3 region: CASDLMGTGGFGYTF. In DNA, the CDR3 is TGTGCCAGCGATCTCATGGGGACGGGGGGATTCGGCTACACCTTC.

This chain links TRBV10-2 with TRBJ2-7, with a weak D call TRBD1 (6 bases). CDR1 is WSHSY and CDR2 is SAAADI in the germline V gene. CDR3 size: 13 residues. Trimming left V 6 bases short and J 4 bases short, with 13 bases between. As DNA, the CDR3 is TGCGCCAGCAGCCTGGACAGCTTTTACGAGCAGTACTTC. Amino acids: CASSLDSFYEQYF.

The V call is TRBV6-5, the J call TRBJ1-1, with a possible D match to TRBD1 (6 bases). The germline CDR1 and CDR2 sequences are MNHEY and SVGAGI. The V and J ends lost 0 bases and 5 bases respectively, with 13 bases between them. The CDR3 covers 15 residues. The CDR3 loop reads CASSYSAGAGTEAFF. The DNA of the CDR3 is TGTGCCAGCAGTTACTCGGCGGGGGCTGGGACTGAAGCTTTCTTT.

V and J are TRBV6-1 and TRBJ1-2; 9 nucleotides line up with TRBD1. J gave up 7 bases and V 1 base, and 16 bases lay outside the gene matches. Germline values: CDR1 MNHNS, CDR2 SASEGT. The CDR3 has 18 amino acids. CDR3 nucleotide sequence: TGTGCCAGCAGTGAAGACGGGACAGGGTCGATCGCTCGAGGTGGCTACACCTTC. This encodes CASSEDGTGSIARGGYTF.

This sequence joins TRBV4-1 and TRBJ2-5, with D possibly matching TRBD1 (6 bases). CDR1 and CDR2 from the germline V gene are MGHRA and YSYEKL. With 1 base removed from V and 5 bases from J, the gap between germline ends came to 14 bases. This CDR3 spans 15 amino acids. The CDR3 protein is CASSQAAGQGETQYF. CDR3 coding DNA: TGCGCCAGCAGCCAAGCGGCCGGGCAGGGGGAGACCCAGTACTTC.

CDR3 coding DNA: TGTGCCAGCAGCTTAAATGTGGGCGGGGGGGCCCAAGAGACCCAGTACTTC. Amino acid sequence: CASSLNVGGGAQETQYF. This chain joins TRBV7-3 and TRBJ2-5, with 9 bases fitting TRBD2. CDR1 SGHTA and CDR2 FQGTGA come from the germline V gene. With 1 base clipped from V and 1 base from J, the junction kept 7 bases outside the gene matches. This CDR3 region has 17 residues.